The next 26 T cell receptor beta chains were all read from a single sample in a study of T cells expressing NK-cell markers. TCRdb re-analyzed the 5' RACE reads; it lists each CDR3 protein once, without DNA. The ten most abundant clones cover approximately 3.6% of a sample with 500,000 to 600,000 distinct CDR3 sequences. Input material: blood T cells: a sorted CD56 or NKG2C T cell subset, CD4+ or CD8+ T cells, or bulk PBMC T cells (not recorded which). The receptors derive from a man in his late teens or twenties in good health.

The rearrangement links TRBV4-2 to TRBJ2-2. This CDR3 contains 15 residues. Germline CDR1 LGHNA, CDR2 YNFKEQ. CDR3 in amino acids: CASSPIDPNTGELFF.

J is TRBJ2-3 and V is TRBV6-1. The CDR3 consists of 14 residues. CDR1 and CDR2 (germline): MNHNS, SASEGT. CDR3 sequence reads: CASRLQTSTDTQYF.

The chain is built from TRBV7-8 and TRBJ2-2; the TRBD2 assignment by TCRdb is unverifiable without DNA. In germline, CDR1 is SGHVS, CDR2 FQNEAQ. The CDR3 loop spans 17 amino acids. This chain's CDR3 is CASSPGLAGGVTGELFF.

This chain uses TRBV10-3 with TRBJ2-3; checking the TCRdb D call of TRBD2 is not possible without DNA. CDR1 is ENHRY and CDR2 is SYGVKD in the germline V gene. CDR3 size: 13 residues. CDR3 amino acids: CASGPISTDTQYF.

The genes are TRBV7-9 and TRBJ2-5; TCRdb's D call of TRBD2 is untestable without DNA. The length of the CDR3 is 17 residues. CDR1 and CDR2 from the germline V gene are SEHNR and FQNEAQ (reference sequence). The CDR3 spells CASTPLMLAGEQETQYF. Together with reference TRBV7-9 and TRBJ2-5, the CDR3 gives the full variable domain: DTGVSQNPRHKITKRGQNVTFRCDPISEHNRLYWYRQTLGQGPEFLTYFQNEAQLEKSRLLSDRFSAERPKGSFSTLEIQRTEQGDSAMYLCASTPLMLAGEQETQYFGPGTRLLVL.

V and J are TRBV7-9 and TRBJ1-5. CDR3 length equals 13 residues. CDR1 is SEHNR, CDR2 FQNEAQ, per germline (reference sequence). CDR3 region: CASSSKNYQPQHF.

The CDR3 sequence is CATASGPSAETQYF. The chain is built from TRBV15 and TRBJ2-5. CDR3 length: 14 residues. The germline CDR1 and CDR2 sequences are LNHNV and YYDKDF (reference sequence). Full variable domain (missing parts from reference TRBV15 and TRBJ2-5): DAMVIQNPRYQVTQFGKPVTLSCSQTLNHNVMYWYQQKSSQAPKLLFHYYDKDFNNEADTPDNFQSRRPNTSFCFLDIRSPGLGDTAMYLCATASGPSAETQYFGPGTRLLVL.

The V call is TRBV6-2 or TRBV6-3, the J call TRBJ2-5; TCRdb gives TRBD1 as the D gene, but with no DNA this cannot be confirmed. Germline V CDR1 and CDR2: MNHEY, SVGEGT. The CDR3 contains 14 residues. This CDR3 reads CASIGDRAGETQYF.

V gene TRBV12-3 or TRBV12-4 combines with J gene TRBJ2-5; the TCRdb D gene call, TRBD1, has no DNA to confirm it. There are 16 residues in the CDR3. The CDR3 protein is CASSLWGQGMIETQYF.

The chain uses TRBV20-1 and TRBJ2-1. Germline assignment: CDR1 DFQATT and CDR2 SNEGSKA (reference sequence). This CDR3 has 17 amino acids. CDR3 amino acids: CSASGLDGRNFYNEQFF.

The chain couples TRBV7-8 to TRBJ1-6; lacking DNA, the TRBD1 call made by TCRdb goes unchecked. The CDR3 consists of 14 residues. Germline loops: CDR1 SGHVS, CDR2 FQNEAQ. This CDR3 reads CASSFLSRDSPLHF.

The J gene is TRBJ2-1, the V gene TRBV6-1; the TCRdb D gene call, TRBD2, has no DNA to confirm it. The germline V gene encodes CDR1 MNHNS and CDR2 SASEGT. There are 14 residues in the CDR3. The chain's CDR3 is CACSRTRSYNEQFF.

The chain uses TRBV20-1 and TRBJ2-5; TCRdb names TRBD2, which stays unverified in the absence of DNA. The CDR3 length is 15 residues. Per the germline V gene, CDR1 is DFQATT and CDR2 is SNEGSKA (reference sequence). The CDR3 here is CSDRTSGRAEETQYF.

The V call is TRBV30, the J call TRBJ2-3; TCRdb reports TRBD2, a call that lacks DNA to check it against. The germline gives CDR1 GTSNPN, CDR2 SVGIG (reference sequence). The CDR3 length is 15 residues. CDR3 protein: CAWSASGEREGRAYF.

CDR3 amino acids: CASRLYRTVRNTEAFF. The rearrangement links TRBV6-1 to TRBJ1-1; TCRdb's D call, TRBD1, is unchecked because there is no DNA. The CDR3 runs 16 residues. The germline gives CDR1 MNHNS, CDR2 SASEGT.

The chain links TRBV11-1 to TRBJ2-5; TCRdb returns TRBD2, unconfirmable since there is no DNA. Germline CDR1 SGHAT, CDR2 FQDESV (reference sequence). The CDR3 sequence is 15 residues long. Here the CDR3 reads CASSVNSGLGETQYF. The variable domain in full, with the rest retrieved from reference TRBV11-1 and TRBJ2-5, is EAEVAQSPRYKITEKSQAVAFWCDPISGHATLYWYRQILGQGPELLVQFQDESVVDDSQLPKDRFSAERLKGVDSTLKIQPAELGDSAMYLCASSVNSGLGETQYFGPGTRLLVL.

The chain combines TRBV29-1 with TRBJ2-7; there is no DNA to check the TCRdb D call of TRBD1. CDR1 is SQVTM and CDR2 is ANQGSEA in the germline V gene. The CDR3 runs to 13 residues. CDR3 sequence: CSAAPGGKYEQYF.

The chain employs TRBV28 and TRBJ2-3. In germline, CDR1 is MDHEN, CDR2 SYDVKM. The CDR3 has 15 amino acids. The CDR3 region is CASSLAGSSTDTQYF.

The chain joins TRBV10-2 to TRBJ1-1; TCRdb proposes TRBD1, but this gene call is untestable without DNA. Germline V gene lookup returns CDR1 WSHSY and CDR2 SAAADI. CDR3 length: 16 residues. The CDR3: CASSARDRGRGSEAFF.

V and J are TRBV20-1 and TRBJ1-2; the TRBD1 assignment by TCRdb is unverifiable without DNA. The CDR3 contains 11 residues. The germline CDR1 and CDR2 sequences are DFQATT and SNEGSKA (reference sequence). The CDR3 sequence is CSAVGVAGYTF.

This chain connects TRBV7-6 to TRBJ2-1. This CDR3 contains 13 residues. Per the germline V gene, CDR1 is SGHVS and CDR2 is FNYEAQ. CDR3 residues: CASSLFENNEQFF.

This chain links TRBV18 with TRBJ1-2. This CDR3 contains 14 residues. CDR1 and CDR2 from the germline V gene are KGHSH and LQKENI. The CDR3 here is CASSPPVRNYGYTF.

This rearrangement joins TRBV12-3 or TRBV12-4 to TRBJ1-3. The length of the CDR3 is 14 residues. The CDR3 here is CASSTGLSGNTIYF.

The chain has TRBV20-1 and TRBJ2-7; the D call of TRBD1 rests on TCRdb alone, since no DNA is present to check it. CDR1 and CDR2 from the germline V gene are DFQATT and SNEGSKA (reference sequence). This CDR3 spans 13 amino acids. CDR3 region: CSADHPTGREQYF.

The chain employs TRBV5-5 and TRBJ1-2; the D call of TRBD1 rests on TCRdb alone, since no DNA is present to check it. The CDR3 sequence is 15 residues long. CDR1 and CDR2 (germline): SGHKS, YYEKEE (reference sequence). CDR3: CASSDPGQGAYGYTF.

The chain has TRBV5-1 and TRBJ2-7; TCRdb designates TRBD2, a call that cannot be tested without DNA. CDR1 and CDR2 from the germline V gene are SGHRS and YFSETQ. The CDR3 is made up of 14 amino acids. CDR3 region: CASSLAASQDEQYF. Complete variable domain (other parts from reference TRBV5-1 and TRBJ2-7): KAGVTQTPRYLIKTRGQQVTLSCSPISGHRSVSWYQQTPGQGLQFLFEYFSETQRNKGNFPGRFSGRQFSNSRSEMNVSTLELGDSALYLCASSLAASQDEQYFGPGTRLTVT.